This T cell receptor beta chain was identified in a study of stem cell transplantation in POMP-related autoinflammatory disease. Across the whole study: DNA chimerism showed 100% graft donor engraftment of neutrophils and platelets through one year.

PRAID combined immunodeficiency and autoinflammation. There are 13 residues in the CDR3. CDR1 and CDR2 (germline): MGHDK, SYGVNS. Trimming took off 6 bases at V and 5 bases at J, with 13 bases between the two ends. About this clone: What it recognizes is unknown.

Regarding the study as a whole: Patients with PRAID showed a restricted number of unique TRB V-J gene pairings.

Profiled with immunoSEQ multiplex PCR; TCRdb holds only in-frame clones, not every one. This sample carries over 60,000 clones, approximately 91% of them seen once, and the ten largest clones take more than 0.55%. The clonotype originates from a human patient with POMP-related autoinflammation and immune dysregulation (PRAID). Some T cells could come from the graft donor. Specimen: CD4+ T cells from PBMCs, collected after stem cell transplantation. The rearrangement uses TRBV25-1 and TRBJ1-1; weak D call: TRBD1 (6 bases). This CDR3 is CASSPSQGTEAFF. CDR3 nucleotides: TGTGCCAGCAGCCCTTCACAGGGAACTGAAGCTTTCTTT. The variable domain in full, with the rest retrieved from reference TRBV25-1 and TRBJ1-1, is EADIYQTPRYLVIGTGKKITLECSQTMGHDKMYWYQQDPGMELHLIHYSYGVNSTEKGDLSSESTVSRIRTEHFPLTLESARPSHTSQYLCASSPSQGTEAFFGQGTRLTVV.